The clone carrying this TCR beta chain has at least ten counts. Its matching antigen is unknown. This record belongs to a study of response to subunit inactivated influenza vaccine. Study-wide results and limits: Authors suggested each seasonal influenza vaccination recruits few new T cells.

This CDR3 is 16 amino acids long. The V end lost 1 base, the J end lost 8 bases, and 17 bases lay between the germline ends. TCRdb re-called the RT-PCR reads with MiXCR, one entry per CDR3 protein. The sample yields about 160,000 distinct CDR3 sequences, roughly 10% seen once. This clonotype was sampled from a man in his fifties who received an inactivated influenza vaccine. The V call is TRBV12-3 or TRBV12-4, the J call TRBJ1-4; D is undetermined. This specimen consisted of non-naive T cells sorted from PBMCs, obtained roughly 6 weeks after vaccination. CDR3 amino acids: CASSLGFRADGEKLFF. The CDR3 DNA sequence: TGTGCCAGCAGTTTAGGGTTCCGGGCAGACGGAGAAAAACTGTTTTTT.